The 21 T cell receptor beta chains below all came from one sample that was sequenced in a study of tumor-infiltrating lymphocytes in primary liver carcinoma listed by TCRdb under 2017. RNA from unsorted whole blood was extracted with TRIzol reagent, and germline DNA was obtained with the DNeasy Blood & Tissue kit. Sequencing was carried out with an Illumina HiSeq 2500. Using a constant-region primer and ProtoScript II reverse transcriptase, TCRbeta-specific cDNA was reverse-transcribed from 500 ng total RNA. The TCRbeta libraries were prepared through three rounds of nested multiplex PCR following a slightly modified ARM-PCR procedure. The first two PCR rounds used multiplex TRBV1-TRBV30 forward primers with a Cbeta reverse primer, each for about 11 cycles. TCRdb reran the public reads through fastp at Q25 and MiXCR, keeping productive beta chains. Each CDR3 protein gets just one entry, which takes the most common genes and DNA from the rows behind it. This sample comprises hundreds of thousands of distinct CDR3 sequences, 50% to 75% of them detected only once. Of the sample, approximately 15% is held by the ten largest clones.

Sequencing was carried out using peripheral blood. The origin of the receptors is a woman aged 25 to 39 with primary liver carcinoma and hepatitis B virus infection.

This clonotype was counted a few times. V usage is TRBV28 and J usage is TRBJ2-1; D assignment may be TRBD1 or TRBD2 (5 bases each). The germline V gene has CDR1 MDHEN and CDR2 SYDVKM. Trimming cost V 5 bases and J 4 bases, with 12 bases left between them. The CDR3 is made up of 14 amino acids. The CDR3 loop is CASSDFREYNEQFF. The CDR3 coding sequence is TGTGCCAGCAGTGATTTCAGGGAGTACAATGAGCAGTTCTTC.

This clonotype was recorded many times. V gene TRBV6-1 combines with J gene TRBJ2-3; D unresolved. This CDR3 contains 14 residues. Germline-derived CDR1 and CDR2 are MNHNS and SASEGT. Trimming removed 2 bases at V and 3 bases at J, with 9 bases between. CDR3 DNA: TGTGCCAGCAGTGAAATAGGAGAGACAGATACGCAGTATTTT. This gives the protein CASSEIGETDTQYF.

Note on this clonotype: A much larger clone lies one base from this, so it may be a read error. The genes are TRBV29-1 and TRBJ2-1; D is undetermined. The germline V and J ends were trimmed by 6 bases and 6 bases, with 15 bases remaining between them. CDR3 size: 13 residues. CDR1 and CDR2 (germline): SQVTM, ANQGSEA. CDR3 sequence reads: CSVLGWLGNEQFF. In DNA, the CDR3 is TGCAGCGTGTTAGGGTGGCTAGGCAATGAGCAGTTCTTC.

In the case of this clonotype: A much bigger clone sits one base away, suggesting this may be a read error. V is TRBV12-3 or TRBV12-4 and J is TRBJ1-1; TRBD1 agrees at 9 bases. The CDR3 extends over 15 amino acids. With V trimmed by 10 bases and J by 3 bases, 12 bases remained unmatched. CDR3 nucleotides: TGTGCCAACAGACCGGGACAGGGCATGGACACTGAAGCTTTCTTT. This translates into CANRPGQGMDTEAFF.

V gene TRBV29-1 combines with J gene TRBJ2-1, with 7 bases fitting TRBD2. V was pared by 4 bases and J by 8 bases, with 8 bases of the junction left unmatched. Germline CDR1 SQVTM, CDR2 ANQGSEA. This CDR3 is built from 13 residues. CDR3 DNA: TGCAGCGTTGGGCCTAGCGGAAGCGATGAGCAGTTCTTC. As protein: CSVGPSGSDEQFF.

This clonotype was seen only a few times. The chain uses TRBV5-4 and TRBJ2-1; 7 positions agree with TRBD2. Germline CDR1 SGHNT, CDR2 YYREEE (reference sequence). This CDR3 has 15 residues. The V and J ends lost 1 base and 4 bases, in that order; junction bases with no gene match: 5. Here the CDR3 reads CASSLPGGGYNEQFF. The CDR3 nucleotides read TGTGCCAGCAGCTTGCCGGGAGGAGGGTACAATGAGCAGTTCTTC.

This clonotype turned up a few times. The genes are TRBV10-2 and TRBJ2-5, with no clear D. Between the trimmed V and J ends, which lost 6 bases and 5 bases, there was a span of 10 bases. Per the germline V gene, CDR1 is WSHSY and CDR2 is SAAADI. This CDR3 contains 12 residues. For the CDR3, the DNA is TGCGCCAGCAGCGGAGAATGGGAGACCCAGTACTTC. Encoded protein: CASSGEWETQYF.

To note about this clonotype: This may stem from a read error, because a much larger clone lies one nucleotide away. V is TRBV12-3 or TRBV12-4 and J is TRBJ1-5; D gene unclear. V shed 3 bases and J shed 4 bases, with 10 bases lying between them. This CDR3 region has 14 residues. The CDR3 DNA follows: TGTGCCAGCAGTTTGGGCCCGGAGAATCAGCCCCAGCATTTT. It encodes CASSLGPENQPQHF.

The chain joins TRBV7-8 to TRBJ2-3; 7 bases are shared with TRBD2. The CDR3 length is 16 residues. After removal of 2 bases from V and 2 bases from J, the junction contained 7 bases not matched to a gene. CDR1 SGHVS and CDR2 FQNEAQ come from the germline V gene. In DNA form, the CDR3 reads TGTGCCAGCAGCTTAAGGGAGCGGGGACTCACAGATACGCAGTATTTT. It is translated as CASSLRERGLTDTQYF.

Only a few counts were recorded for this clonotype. The CDR3 nucleotides read TGTGCCAGCAGCCCAACAGGGGGCTTCTATGGCTACACCTTC. Protein product: CASSPTGGFYGYTF. The chain links TRBV14 to TRBJ1-2; 9 positions agree with TRBD1. This CDR3 contains 14 residues. Germline CDR1 reads SGHDN; CDR2 reads FVKESK. V was pared by 4 bases and J by 4 bases, with 4 bases of the junction left unmatched.

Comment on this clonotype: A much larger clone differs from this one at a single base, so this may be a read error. The CDR3 sequence: CASNQVGMNEQFF. In nucleotides, the CDR3 is TGTGCCAGCAACCAAGTAGGGATGAATGAGCAGTTCTTC. V gene TRBV4-2 combines with J gene TRBJ2-1; D not certain. Germline V gives CDR1 LGHNA, CDR2 YNFKEQ. The CDR3 runs to 13 residues.

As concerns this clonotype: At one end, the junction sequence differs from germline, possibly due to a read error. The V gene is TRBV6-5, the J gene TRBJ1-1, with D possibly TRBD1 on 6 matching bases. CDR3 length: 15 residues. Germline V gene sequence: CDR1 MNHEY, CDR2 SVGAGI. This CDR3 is CASSPSGTLNSEAFF. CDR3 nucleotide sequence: TGTGCCAGCAGTCCGTCGGGGACATTAAACAGTGAAGCTTTCTTT.

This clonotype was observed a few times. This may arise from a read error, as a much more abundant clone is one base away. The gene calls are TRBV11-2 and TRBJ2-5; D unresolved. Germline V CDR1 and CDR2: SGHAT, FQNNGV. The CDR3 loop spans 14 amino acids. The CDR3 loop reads CTSSFREFQETQYF. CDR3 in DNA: TGTACCAGCAGCTTCAGAGAATTCCAAGAGACCCAGTACTTC.

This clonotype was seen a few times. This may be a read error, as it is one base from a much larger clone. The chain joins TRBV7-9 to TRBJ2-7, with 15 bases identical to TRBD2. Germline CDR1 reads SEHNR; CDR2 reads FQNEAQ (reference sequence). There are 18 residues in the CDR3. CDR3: CVSSFPGLAGGTAYEQYF. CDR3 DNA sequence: TGTGTCAGCAGCTTCCCGGGACTAGCGGGAGGCACGGCCTACGAGCAGTACTTC. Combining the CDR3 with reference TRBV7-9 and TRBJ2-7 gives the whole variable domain DTGVSQNPRHKITKRGQNVTFRCDPISEHNRLYWYRQTLGQGPEFLTYFQNEAQLEKSRLLSDRFSAERPKGSFSTLEIQRTEQGDSAMYLCVSSFPGLAGGTAYEQYFGPGTRLTVT.

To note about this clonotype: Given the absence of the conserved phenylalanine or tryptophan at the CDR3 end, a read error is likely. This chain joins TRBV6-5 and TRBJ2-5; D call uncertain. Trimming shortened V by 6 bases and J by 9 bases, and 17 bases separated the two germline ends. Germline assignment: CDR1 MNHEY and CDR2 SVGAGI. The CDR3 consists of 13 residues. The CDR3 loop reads CASSLDTLGAQYS. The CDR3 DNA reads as TGTGCCAGCAGCCTCGACACGCTTGGGGCCCAGTACTCC.

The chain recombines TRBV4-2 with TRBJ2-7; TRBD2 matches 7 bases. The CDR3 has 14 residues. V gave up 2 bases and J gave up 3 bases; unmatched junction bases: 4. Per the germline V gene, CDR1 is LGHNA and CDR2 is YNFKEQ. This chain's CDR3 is CASSQPGGFYEQYF. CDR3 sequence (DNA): TGTGCCAGCAGCCAACCCGGGGGGTTCTACGAGCAGTACTTC.

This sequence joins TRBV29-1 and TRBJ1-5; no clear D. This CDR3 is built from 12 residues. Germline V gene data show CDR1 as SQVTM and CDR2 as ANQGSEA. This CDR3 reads CGIRVGNQPQHF. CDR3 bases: TGCGGAATACGCGTGGGCAATCAGCCCCAGCATTTT.

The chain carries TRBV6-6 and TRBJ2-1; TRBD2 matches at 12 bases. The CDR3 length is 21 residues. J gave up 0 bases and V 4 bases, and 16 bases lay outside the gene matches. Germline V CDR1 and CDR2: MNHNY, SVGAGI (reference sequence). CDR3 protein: CASSSSGLAGQISGSYNEQFF. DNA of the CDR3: TGTGCCAGCAGTTCCTCGGGACTAGCGGGCCAAATTTCTGGCTCCTACAATGAGCAGTTCTTC.

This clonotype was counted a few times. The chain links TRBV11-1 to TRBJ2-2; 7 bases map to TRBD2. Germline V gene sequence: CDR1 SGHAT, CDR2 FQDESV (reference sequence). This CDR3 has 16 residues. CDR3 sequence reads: CARSRVMAGVSGELFF. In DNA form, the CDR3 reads TGTGCGAGAAGCAGGGTTATGGCGGGAGTGTCCGGGGAGCTGTTTTTT.

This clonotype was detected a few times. The CDR3 reads CSVVGRGEYNEQFF. The CDR3 coding sequence is TGCAGCGTTGTGGGCAGGGGAGAATACAATGAGCAGTTCTTC. The chain combines TRBV29-1 with TRBJ2-1; D may be TRBD1 (6 bases). The CDR3 has 14 amino acids. With 4 bases removed from V and 4 bases from J, the gap between germline ends came to 14 bases. CDR1 is SQVTM and CDR2 is ANQGSEA in the germline V gene.

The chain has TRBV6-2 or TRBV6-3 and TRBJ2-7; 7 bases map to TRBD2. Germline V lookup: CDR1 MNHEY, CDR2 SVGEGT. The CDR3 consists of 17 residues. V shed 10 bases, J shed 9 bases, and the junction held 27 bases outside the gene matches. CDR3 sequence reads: CANKSSGRSGPNGGQYF. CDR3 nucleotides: TGTGCCAACAAAAGTAGCGGGCGATCGGGACCCAACGGAGGGCAGTACTTC.